What follows are 13 T cell receptor beta chains derived from one specimen sequenced in a study of blood T cell repertoires in COVID-19. Sequencing used immunoSEQ multiplex PCR; TCRdb keeps in-frame clones, though not all of them. The table includes 110,000 to 150,000 clones, around 90% detected once. The sample was peripheral blood. The receptors here all came from a man between 65 and 85 years old with acute or convalescent COVID-19.

The J gene is TRBJ1-1, the V gene TRBV10-1; TRBD1 matches at 8 bases. With 5 bases clipped from V and 4 bases from J, the junction kept 12 bases outside the gene matches. CDR1 is WNHNN, CDR2 SYGVQD, per germline (reference sequence). The CDR3 covers 16 residues. In nucleotides, the CDR3 is TGCGCCAGCAGTCGGACCAGGGGGCCGGTGGGCACTGAAGCTTTCTTT. Encoded protein: CASSRTRGPVGTEAFF.

As DNA, the CDR3 is TGTGCCAGCAGCCATGTGGCGGATAGCACAGATACGCAGTATTTT. It yields the protein CASSHVADSTDTQYF. The genes are TRBV16 and TRBJ2-3; D remains ambiguous. The CDR3 is 15 amino acids. V lost 3 bases and J 0 bases, leaving 10 bases between the germline ends. The V gene's germline CDR1 is KGHSY and CDR2 FQNENV.

The gene calls are TRBV7-8 and TRBJ1-4; TRBD1 matches 9 bases. V lost 2 bases to trimming and J lost 4 bases; unmatched junction nucleotides: 11. The CDR3 is 18 amino acids. The germline gives CDR1 SGHVS, CDR2 FQNEAQ. The DNA for the CDR3 is TGTGCCAGCAGCTTAATCTATAAGGGACAGGGACATAATGAAAAACTGTTTTTT. Protein sequence: CASSLIYKGQGHNEKLFF.

The rearrangement uses TRBV19 and TRBJ2-2; TRBD2 aligns across 7 bases. The ends lost 4 bases at V and 7 bases at J; junction bases unmatched: 9. The CDR3 spans 15 residues. CDR1 and CDR2 from the germline V gene are LNHDA and SQIVND (reference sequence). In DNA, the CDR3 is TGTGCCAGTAGTACTAGCGGCACAAGGAGCGGGGAGCTGTTTTTT. Translation gives CASSTSGTRSGELFF.

The gene calls are TRBV27 and TRBJ2-1, with TRBD1 identical over 7 bases. This CDR3 contains 16 residues. V was pared by 3 bases and J by 5 bases, with 10 bases of the junction left unmatched. The germline gives CDR1 MNHEY, CDR2 SMNVEV (reference sequence). CDR3 sequence reads: CASSFLTEQGNNEQFF. CDR3 DNA: TGTGCCAGCAGTTTCCTGACGGAACAGGGGAACAATGAGCAGTTCTTC.

The chain employs TRBV14 and TRBJ2-3; D unresolved. The CDR3 runs 18 residues. CDR1 and CDR2 from the germline V gene are SGHDN and FVKESK. V gave up 1 base and J gave up 2 bases, with 19 bases separating them. CDR3 sequence reads: CASSQGLGSPKITDTQYF. DNA for the CDR3: TGTGCCAGCAGCCAAGGGTTGGGCAGCCCAAAAATCACAGATACGCAGTATTTT.

The chain joins TRBV19 to TRBJ2-2, with D maybe TRBD1 (6 bases). Germline V gene lookup returns CDR1 LNHDA and CDR2 SQIVND (reference sequence). Trimming took 7 bases from V and 3 from J, leaving 6 bases between them. This CDR3 comprises 12 residues. DNA of the CDR3: TGTGCCAGTAAGGGGGACACCGGGGAGCTGTTTTTT. It codes for CASKGDTGELFF.

The chain is built from TRBV2 and TRBJ1-3; D possibly corresponds to TRBD1 (6 bases). Germline lookup yields CDR1 SNHLY and CDR2 FYNNEI. V gave up 6 bases and J gave up 0 bases, with 18 bases separating them. The CDR3 has 17 amino acids. CDR3 coding DNA: TGTGCCAGCAGGGGGGAGCGGACAGAAAACTCTGGAAACACCATATATTTT. Amino acids: CASRGERTENSGNTIYF.

The chain couples TRBV7-9 to TRBJ1-2; weak D call: TRBD1 (5 bases). V lost 4 bases to trimming and J lost 2 bases, with 14 bases between them. CDR1 is SEHNR and CDR2 is FQNEAQ in the germline V gene (reference sequence). The CDR3 is made up of 15 amino acids. In DNA, the CDR3 is TGTGCCAGCAGCTGGACGGGGGGTCTGAACTATGGCTACACCTTC. It codes for CASSWTGGLNYGYTF. Based on the CDR3 plus reference TRBV7-9 and TRBJ1-2, the full variable domain is DTGVSQNPRHKITKRGQNVTFRCDPISEHNRLYWYRQTLGQGPEFLTYFQNEAQLEKSRLLSDRFSAERPKGSFSTLEIQRTEQGDSAMYLCASSWTGGLNYGYTFGSGTRLTVV.

The rearrangement links TRBV6-2 or TRBV6-3 to TRBJ2-3, with 8 nucleotides matching TRBD1. The germline V gene encodes CDR1 MNHEY and CDR2 SVGEGT. CDR3 length equals 16 residues. The V segment lost 0 bases and the J segment 3 bases; nucleotides outside the gene matches: 5. In DNA form, the CDR3 reads TGTGCCAGCAGTTACTCGGGCAGGGGGCCGACAGATACGCAGTATTTT. Its protein product is CASSYSGRGPTDTQYF.

The count of this clone is one. The J gene is TRBJ1-5, the V gene TRBV21-1; the table's TRBD1 call for D was not verified on the DNA. TRBV21-1 is shown as a pseudogene. There are 15 residues in the CDR3. In nucleotides, the CDR3 is TGTGCCAGCAGCAAAGGATACACAGAGCTCCCCACCCAGCATTTT. It translates to CASSKGYTELPTQHF.

The chain carries TRBV28 and TRBJ2-7; unclear D gene. The CDR3 contains 15 residues. CDR1 and CDR2 from the germline V gene are MDHEN and SYDVKM. V gave up 6 bases and J gave up 1 base, with 16 bases separating them. The CDR3 DNA follows: TGTGCCAGCAGCTTCCCCTCAGTCAGTTCCTACGAGCAGTACTTC. The encoded protein is CASSFPSVSSYEQYF.

The chain has TRBV6-5 and TRBJ1-2; 7 nucleotides align to TRBD1. After removal of 8 bases from V and 1 base from J, the junction contained 7 bases not matched to a gene. The germline CDR1 and CDR2 sequences are MNHEY and SVGAGI. The CDR3 totals 14 residues. CDR3 nucleotide sequence: TGTGCCAGCGGCGAGACAGGGTTTAACTATGGCTACACCTTC. Translating it yields CASGETGFNYGYTF.